This T cell receptor (beta chain) was identified in a study of Ad26.COV2.S vaccination and SARS-CoV-2 variants. The CDR3 length is 14 residues. Germline values: CDR1 SEHNR, CDR2 FQNEAQ (reference sequence). J was trimmed by 4 bases and V by 5 bases; bases with no gene match: 7. Treatment: some 20 received Ad26.COV2.S at low or high dose, single or two shots; several received placebo; per-sample allocation not given. Material that was analyzed had been drawn on day 63 after the first vaccine or placebo injection. Donation came from an adult in Boston who was aged 18-55 years. The repertoire was sequenced with immunoSEQ multiplex PCR; TCRdb's copy has only in-frame clones and lacks some. The sample carries 300,000 to 350,000 clones, under 90% recorded once.

This TCR came from a person between 18 and 60 years old who received the Ad26.COV2.S COVID-19 vaccine or a placebo. The sequencing here drew on peripheral blood, taken in a trial of Ad26.COV2.S vaccine versus placebo. The rearrangement links TRBV7-9 to TRBJ1-1; the match to TRBD1 covers 7 bases. The CDR3 DNA is TGTGCCAGCAGCCCCGCCAGGGGGAGCACTGAAGCTTTCTTT. This codes for CASSPARGSTEAFF.